The rows below give T cell receptor beta chains drawn from one sample of a study of T cells after yellow fever vaccination. Each CDR3 protein is one row after TCRdb ran MiXCR on the 5' RACE reads. In the table there are around 320,000 distinct CDR3 sequences, approximately 11% of which are singletons. The sample in question was CD4+ T cells sorted from PBMCs, obtained 45 days after the yellow fever booster vaccination. These receptors all come from a man aged 18-30 years who received the YFV17D yellow fever vaccine. Each CDR3 is given with its conserved first and last residue. The order of the fields is J gene, D gene, V gene, clone size, CDR3 DNA, CDR3 protein. D genes are given only for firm matches. Clone size is given for some rows only: seen once, a few or many times, or a class if the clone is expanded.

J gene: TRBJ1-2; D gene: -; V gene: TRBV20-1; clone size: few; CDR3 DNA: TGCAGTGCTAGACCCCCCGGGTCTGGCTACACCTTC; CDR3 protein: CSARPPGSGYTF
J gene: TRBJ2-1; D gene: -; V gene: TRBV7-9; clone size: -; CDR3 DNA: TGTGCCAGCAGCTCTCTCAGGGGATATAATGAGCAGTTCTTC; CDR3 protein: CASSSLRGYNEQFF
J gene: TRBJ1-1; D gene: -; V gene: TRBV11-2; clone size: few; CDR3 DNA: TGTGCCAGCAGCTTAGGATGGAGGGACACTGAAGCTTTCTTT; CDR3 protein: CASSLGWRDTEAFF
J gene: TRBJ1-5; D gene: TRBD1; V gene: TRBV20-1; clone size: -; CDR3 DNA: TGCAGTGCTCACCCGAATGGACAGGAAGTAGATCAGCCCCAGCATTTT; CDR3 protein: CSAHPNGQEVDQPQHF
J gene: TRBJ2-5; D gene: -; V gene: TRBV7-2; clone size: -; CDR3 DNA: TGTGCCAGCGGCCCTCTCCGGGGGAAAGAGACCCAGTACTTC; CDR3 protein: CASGPLRGKETQYF
J gene: TRBJ1-1; D gene: -; V gene: TRBV7-3; clone size: -; CDR3 DNA: TGTGCCAGCAGCTTAGGCCCTGGGGGATTGAACACTGTAGCTTTCTTT; CDR3 protein: CASSLGPGGLNTVAFF
J gene: TRBJ1-2; D gene: -; V gene: TRBV28; clone size: -; CDR3 DNA: TGTGCCAGCAGTTTAGGGGGTCTAAGAACTTATGGCTACACCTTC; CDR3 protein: CASSLGGLRTYGYTF
J gene: TRBJ2-2; D gene: -; V gene: TRBV7-3; clone size: -; CDR3 DNA: TGTGCCAGCAGCGCGAGACGGGCAGATCAAGCCGGGGAGCTGTTTTTT; CDR3 protein: CASSARRADQAGELFF
J gene: TRBJ2-1; D gene: -; V gene: TRBV5-4; clone size: many; CDR3 DNA: TGTGCCAGCAGCTTGGTGGCGAATGAGCAGTTCTTC; CDR3 protein: CASSLVANEQFF
J gene: TRBJ1-1; D gene: -; V gene: TRBV18; clone size: -; CDR3 DNA: TGTGCCAGCTCACCAGATCGTAGGGACGGGAACACTGAAGCTTTCTTT; CDR3 protein: CASSPDRRDGNTEAFF
J gene: TRBJ2-5; D gene: -; V gene: TRBV20-1; clone size: few; CDR3 DNA: TGCAGTGCCCATGGGGCTCAAGAGACCCAGTACTTC; CDR3 protein: CSAHGAQETQYF
J gene: TRBJ2-5; D gene: TRBD1; V gene: TRBV14; clone size: -; CDR3 DNA: TGTGCCAGCAGCCGAACAGGGGGGCAAGAGACCCAGTACTTC; CDR3 protein: CASSRTGGQETQYF
J gene: TRBJ1-1; D gene: TRBD1; V gene: TRBV7-9; clone size: many; CDR3 DNA: TGTGCCAGCAGCTTAGAGGGGGCCACTGAAGCTTTCTTT; CDR3 protein: CASSLEGATEAFF
J gene: TRBJ2-6; D gene: -; V gene: TRBV6-5; clone size: -; CDR3 DNA: TGTGCCAGCAGTTCAAATTCTGGGGCCAACGTCCTGACTTTC; CDR3 protein: CASSSNSGANVLTF
J gene: TRBJ1-5; D gene: -; V gene: TRBV28; clone size: few; CDR3 DNA: TGTGCCAGCAGTTCCCCGACCGAAGACAGGCAGCCCCAGCATTTT; CDR3 protein: CASSSPTEDRQPQHF
J gene: TRBJ2-2; D gene: -; V gene: TRBV6-5; clone size: few; CDR3 DNA: TGTGCCAGCACCCTACCCGGCACCGGGGAGCTGTTTTTT; CDR3 protein: CASTLPGTGELFF
J gene: TRBJ1-6; D gene: -; V gene: TRBV9; clone size: -; CDR3 DNA: TGTGCCAGCAGCCCACGCGGGGGGGGAACATCACCCCTCCACTTT; CDR3 protein: CASSPRGGGTSPLHF
J gene: TRBJ1-2; D gene: -; V gene: TRBV7-2; clone size: -; CDR3 DNA: TGTGCCAGCAGCTCGCCCTCCTGGGGGTATGGCTACACCTTC; CDR3 protein: CASSSPSWGYGYTF
J gene: TRBJ2-3; D gene: TRBD1; V gene: TRBV6-5; clone size: -; CDR3 DNA: TGTGCCAGCAGTTACCCACCATCGCCGGGACAGGGAGATACGCAGTATTTT; CDR3 protein: CASSYPPSPGQGDTQYF
J gene: TRBJ2-7; D gene: TRBD1; V gene: TRBV12-3/TRBV12-4; clone size: many; CDR3 DNA: TGTGCCAGCAGCACAGGAGACGGGACAGGGGGCTACGAGCAGTACTTC; CDR3 protein: CASSTGDGTGGYEQYF
J gene: TRBJ1-4; D gene: -; V gene: TRBV12-3/TRBV12-4; clone size: few; CDR3 DNA: TGTGCCAGCAGTCCTGACAGGATAAAACTGTTTTTT; CDR3 protein: CASSPDRIKLFF
J gene: TRBJ2-6; D gene: -; V gene: TRBV4-1; clone size: -; CDR3 DNA: TGCGCCAGCAGCCAAGTGATGCCCCTCTCTGGGGCCAACGTCCTGACTTTC; CDR3 protein: CASSQVMPLSGANVLTF
J gene: TRBJ1-1; D gene: TRBD1; V gene: TRBV12-3/TRBV12-4; clone size: few; CDR3 DNA: TGTGCCAGCAGTACGACAGGGAAAGCTTTCTTT; CDR3 protein: CASSTTGKAFF
J gene: TRBJ2-7; D gene: -; V gene: TRBV12-3/TRBV12-4; clone size: -; CDR3 DNA: TGTGCCAGCGCAGAGTGGGGGGCCTCCTACGAGCAGTACTTC; CDR3 protein: CASAEWGASYEQYF
J gene: TRBJ1-3; D gene: TRBD1; V gene: TRBV12-3/TRBV12-4; clone size: -; CDR3 DNA: TGTGCCAGCAGGCTGACAGGGAACTCTGGAAACACCATATATTTT; CDR3 protein: CASRLTGNSGNTIYF
J gene: TRBJ1-6; D gene: -; V gene: TRBV11-2; clone size: -; CDR3 DNA: TGTGCCAGCAGCTTAGATAGTATCGGGGGATCACCCCTCCACTTT; CDR3 protein: CASSLDSIGGSPLHF
J gene: TRBJ2-5; D gene: -; V gene: TRBV15; clone size: few; CDR3 DNA: TGTGCCACCAGCAGAGATGGCGGCCGTCGGGCGGAGACCCAGTACTTC; CDR3 protein: CATSRDGGRRAETQYF
J gene: TRBJ2-3; D gene: TRBD2; V gene: TRBV7-2; clone size: -; CDR3 DNA: TGTGCCAGCAGCTTATATGGGCGGGGGGGCCCTGGAGATACGCAGTATTTT; CDR3 protein: CASSLYGRGGPGDTQYF
J gene: TRBJ1-2; D gene: -; V gene: TRBV12-3/TRBV12-4; clone size: -; CDR3 DNA: TGTGCCAGCAGTTTGGGGTTTTTGCCGCGAGGCTACACCTTC; CDR3 protein: CASSLGFLPRGYTF
J gene: TRBJ1-6; D gene: -; V gene: TRBV6-2/TRBV6-3; clone size: few; CDR3 DNA: TGTGCCAGCAGTTACTCCGCCAGACCGTATAATTCACCCCTCCACTTT; CDR3 protein: CASSYSARPYNSPLHF
J gene: TRBJ1-2; D gene: TRBD1; V gene: TRBV7-2; clone size: -; CDR3 DNA: TGTGCCAGCAGCCTCGGACTAGACAGGGGCATTACTGGCTACACCTTC; CDR3 protein: CASSLGLDRGITGYTF
J gene: TRBJ2-7; D gene: -; V gene: TRBV11-2; clone size: many; CDR3 DNA: TGTGCCAGCCTCTTCATGATCGGCAACGAGCAGTACTTC; CDR3 protein: CASLFMIGNEQYF
J gene: TRBJ1-1; D gene: -; V gene: TRBV6-5; clone size: many; CDR3 DNA: TGTGCCAGCAGCCGATTCCCGCAGGGGCCTGGCACTGAAGCTTTCTTT; CDR3 protein: CASSRFPQGPGTEAFF
J gene: TRBJ2-1; D gene: -; V gene: TRBV24-1; clone size: few; CDR3 DNA: TGTGCCACCAGTGATTCCGAGCGGCGGAATGAGCAGTTCTTC; CDR3 protein: CATSDSERRNEQFF
J gene: TRBJ2-4; D gene: TRBD1; V gene: TRBV7-9; clone size: many; CDR3 DNA: TGTGCCAGCAGCCCGGGACAGGGGAAGGTTGCCAAAAACATTCAGTACTTC; CDR3 protein: CASSPGQGKVAKNIQYF
J gene: TRBJ2-3; D gene: TRBD1; V gene: TRBV27; clone size: many; CDR3 DNA: TGTGCCAGCAGTCCAGGGACAGGGCGAGGTCGTACGCAGTATTTT; CDR3 protein: CASSPGTGRGRTQYF
J gene: TRBJ2-5; D gene: -; V gene: TRBV29-1; clone size: many; CDR3 DNA: TGCAGCGTCACCAGGACGAGACGGGAGACCCAGTACTTC; CDR3 protein: CSVTRTRRETQYF
J gene: TRBJ2-1; D gene: TRBD1; V gene: TRBV14; clone size: -; CDR3 DNA: TGTGCCAGCAGCCGGACAGGGGGTGCGAGCTCCTACAATGAGCAGTTCTTC; CDR3 protein: CASSRTGGASSYNEQFF
J gene: TRBJ2-3; D gene: TRBD2; V gene: TRBV10-3; clone size: few; CDR3 DNA: TGTGCCATCAGGCCAGCGGGGCGATCAGATACGCAGTATTTT; CDR3 protein: CAIRPAGRSDTQYF
J gene: TRBJ2-1; D gene: -; V gene: TRBV14; clone size: few; CDR3 DNA: TGTGCCAGCAGCCCCTTACGGGACTGGCCCTCCTACAATGAGCAGTTCTTC; CDR3 protein: CASSPLRDWPSYNEQFF
J gene: TRBJ2-1; D gene: -; V gene: TRBV30; clone size: many; CDR3 DNA: TGTGCCTGGAGCGGCTACAATGAGCAGTTCTTC; CDR3 protein: CAWSGYNEQFF
J gene: TRBJ2-2; D gene: -; V gene: TRBV6-5; clone size: few; CDR3 DNA: TGTGCCAGCAGCACGGACAACCCGAACACCGGGGAGCTGTTTTTT; CDR3 protein: CASSTDNPNTGELFF
J gene: TRBJ2-5; D gene: -; V gene: TRBV7-2; clone size: few; CDR3 DNA: TGTGCCAGCAGCCCAAGGTGGAGAGAGACCCAGTACTTC; CDR3 protein: CASSPRWRETQYF
J gene: TRBJ2-7; D gene: -; V gene: TRBV5-1; clone size: many; CDR3 DNA: TGCGCCAGCAGCACCCAAGGGGGGGAGCAGTACTTC; CDR3 protein: CASSTQGGEQYF
J gene: TRBJ1-2; D gene: -; V gene: TRBV6-5; clone size: -; CDR3 DNA: TGTGCCAGCAGTTACTCCCCCCTTTATGGCTACACCTTC; CDR3 protein: CASSYSPLYGYTF